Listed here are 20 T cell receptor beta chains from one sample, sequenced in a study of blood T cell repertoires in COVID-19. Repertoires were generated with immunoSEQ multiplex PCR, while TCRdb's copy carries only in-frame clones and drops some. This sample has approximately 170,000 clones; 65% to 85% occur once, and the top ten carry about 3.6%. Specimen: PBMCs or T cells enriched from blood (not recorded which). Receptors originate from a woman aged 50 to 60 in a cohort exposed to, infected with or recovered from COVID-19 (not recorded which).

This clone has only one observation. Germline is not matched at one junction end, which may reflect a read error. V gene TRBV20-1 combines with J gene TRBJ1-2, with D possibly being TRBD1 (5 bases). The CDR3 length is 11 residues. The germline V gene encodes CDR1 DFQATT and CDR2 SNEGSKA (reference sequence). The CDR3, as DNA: TGCAGTGCGGGCATAAGTGGGGCGGGACCCTTC. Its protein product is CSAGISGAGPF.

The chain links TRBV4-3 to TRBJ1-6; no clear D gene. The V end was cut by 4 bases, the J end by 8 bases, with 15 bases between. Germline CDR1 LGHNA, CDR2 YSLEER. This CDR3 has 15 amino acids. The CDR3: CASSPLAGWDSPLHF. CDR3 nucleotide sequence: TGCGCCAGCAGCCCCTTAGCGGGGTGGGATTCACCCCTCCACTTT.

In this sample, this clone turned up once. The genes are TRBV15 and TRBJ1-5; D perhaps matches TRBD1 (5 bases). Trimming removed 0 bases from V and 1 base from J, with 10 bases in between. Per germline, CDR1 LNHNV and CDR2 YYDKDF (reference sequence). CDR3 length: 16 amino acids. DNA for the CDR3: TGTGCCACCAGCAGAGATTTGGGGGGAAGCAATCAGCCCCAGCATTTT. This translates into CATSRDLGGSNQPQHF.

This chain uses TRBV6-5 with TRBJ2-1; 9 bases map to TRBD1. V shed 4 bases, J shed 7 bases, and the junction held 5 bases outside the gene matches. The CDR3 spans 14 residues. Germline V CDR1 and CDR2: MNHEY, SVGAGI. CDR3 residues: CASSSDRGRNEQFF. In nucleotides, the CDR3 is TGTGCCAGCAGTTCAGACAGGGGGAGGAATGAGCAGTTCTTC.

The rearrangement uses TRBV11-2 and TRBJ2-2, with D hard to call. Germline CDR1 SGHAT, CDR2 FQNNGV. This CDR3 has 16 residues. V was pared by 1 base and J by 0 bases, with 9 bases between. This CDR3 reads CASSLGTYANTGELFF. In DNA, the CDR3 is TGTGCCAGCAGCTTAGGCACATACGCGAACACCGGGGAGCTGTTTTTT.

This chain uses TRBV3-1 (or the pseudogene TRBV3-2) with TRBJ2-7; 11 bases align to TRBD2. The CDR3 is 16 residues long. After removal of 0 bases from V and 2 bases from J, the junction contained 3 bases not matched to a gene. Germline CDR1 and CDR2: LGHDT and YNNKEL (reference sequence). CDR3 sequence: CASSQDPTSGAYEQYF. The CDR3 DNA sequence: TGTGCCAGCAGCCAAGATCCGACTAGCGGGGCCTACGAGCAGTACTTC.

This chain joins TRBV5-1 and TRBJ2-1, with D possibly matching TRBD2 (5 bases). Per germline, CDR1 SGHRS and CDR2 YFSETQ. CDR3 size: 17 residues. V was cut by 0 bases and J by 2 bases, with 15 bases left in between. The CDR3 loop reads CASSLEGWTDTYNEQFF. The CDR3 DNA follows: TGCGCCAGCAGCTTGGAGGGCTGGACTGATACCTACAATGAGCAGTTCTTC.

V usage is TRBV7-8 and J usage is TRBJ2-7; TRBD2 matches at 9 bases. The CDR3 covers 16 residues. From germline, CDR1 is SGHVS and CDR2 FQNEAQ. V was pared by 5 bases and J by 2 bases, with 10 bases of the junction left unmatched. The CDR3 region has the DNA TGTGCCAGCAGCCCCGCGGTAGCGGGAGTTCCCTACGAGCAGTACTTC. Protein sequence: CASSPAVAGVPYEQYF.

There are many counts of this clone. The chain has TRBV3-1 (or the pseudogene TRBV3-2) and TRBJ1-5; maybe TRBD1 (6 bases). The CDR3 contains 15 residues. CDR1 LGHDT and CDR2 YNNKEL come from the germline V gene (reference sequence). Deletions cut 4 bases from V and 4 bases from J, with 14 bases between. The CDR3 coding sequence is TGTGCCAGCAGCCTTTCTACAGGGCCTAATCAGCCCCAGCATTTT. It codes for CASSLSTGPNQPQHF.

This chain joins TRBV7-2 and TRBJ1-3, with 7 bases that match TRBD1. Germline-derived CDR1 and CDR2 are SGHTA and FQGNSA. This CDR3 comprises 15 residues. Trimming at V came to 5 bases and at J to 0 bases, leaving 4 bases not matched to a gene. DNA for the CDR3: TGTGCCAGCAGCCGCAACAGGGGCTCTGGAAACACCATATATTTT. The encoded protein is CASSRNRGSGNTIYF.

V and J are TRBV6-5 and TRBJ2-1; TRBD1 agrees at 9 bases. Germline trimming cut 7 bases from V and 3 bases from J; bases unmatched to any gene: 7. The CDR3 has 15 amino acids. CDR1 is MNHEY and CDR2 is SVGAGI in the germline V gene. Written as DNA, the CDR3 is TGTGCCAGCAAGGGATTGGGACAGGGCTACAATGAGCAGTTCTTC. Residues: CASKGLGQGYNEQFF.

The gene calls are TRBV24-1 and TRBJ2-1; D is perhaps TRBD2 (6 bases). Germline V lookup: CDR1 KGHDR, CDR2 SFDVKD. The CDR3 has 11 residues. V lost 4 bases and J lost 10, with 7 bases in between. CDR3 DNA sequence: TGTGCCACCAGTGACCTAGCGGAGCAGTTCTTC. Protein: CATSDLAEQFF.

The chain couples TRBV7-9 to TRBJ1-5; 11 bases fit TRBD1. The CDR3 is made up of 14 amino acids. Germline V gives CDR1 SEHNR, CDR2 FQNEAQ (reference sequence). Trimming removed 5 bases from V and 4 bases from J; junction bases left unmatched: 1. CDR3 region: CASSRDRGNQPQHF. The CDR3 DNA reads TGTGCCAGCAGCCGGGACAGGGGGAATCAGCCCCAGCATTTT.

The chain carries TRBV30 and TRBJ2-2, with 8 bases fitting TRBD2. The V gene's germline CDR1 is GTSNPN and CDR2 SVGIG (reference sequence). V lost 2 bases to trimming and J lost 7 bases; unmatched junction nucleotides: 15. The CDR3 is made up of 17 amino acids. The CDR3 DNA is TGTGCCTGGAGTCCCTGGGCAAGCGGGGGTTATAGCGGGGAGCTGTTTTTT. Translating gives CAWSPWASGGYSGELFF.

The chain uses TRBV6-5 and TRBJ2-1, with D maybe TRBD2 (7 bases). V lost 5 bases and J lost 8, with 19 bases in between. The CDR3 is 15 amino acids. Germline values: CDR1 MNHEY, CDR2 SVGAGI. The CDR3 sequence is CASSRAGGPYDEQFF. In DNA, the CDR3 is TGTGCCAGCAGTCGCGCCGGGGGGCCTTACGATGAGCAGTTCTTC.

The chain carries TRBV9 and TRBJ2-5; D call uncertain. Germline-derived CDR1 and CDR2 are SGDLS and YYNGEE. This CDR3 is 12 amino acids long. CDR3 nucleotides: TGTGCAAATAACGAGATAGTGGAGACCCAGTACTTC. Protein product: CANNEIVETQYF.

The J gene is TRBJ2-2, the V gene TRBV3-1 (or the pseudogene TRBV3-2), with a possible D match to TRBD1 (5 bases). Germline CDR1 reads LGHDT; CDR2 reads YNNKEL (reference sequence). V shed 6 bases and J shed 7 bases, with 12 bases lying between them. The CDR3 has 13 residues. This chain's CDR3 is CASRSWGHGELFF. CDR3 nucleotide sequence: TGTGCCAGCAGATCTTGGGGCCACGGGGAGCTGTTTTTT.

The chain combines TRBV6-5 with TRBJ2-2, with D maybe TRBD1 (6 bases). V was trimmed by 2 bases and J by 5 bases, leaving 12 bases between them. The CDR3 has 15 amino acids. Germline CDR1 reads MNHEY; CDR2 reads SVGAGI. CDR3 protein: CASSYRGKGTGELFF. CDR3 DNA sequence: TGTGCCAGCAGTTACAGGGGGAAGGGAACCGGGGAGCTGTTTTTT.

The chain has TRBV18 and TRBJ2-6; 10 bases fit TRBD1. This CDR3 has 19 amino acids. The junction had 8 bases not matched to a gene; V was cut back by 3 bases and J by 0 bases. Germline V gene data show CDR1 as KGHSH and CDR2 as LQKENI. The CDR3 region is CASSPDRGTGYSGANVLTF. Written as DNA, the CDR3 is TGTGCCAGCTCACCGGACAGGGGGACAGGATACTCTGGGGCCAACGTCCTGACTTTC.

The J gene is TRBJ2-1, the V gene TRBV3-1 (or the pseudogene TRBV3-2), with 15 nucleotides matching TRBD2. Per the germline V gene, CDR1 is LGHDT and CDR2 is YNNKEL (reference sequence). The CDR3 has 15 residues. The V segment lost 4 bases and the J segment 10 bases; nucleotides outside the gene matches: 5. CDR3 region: CASSRRTSGRGEQFF. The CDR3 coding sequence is TGTGCCAGCAGCCGGCGGACTAGCGGGAGGGGGGAGCAGTTCTTC.